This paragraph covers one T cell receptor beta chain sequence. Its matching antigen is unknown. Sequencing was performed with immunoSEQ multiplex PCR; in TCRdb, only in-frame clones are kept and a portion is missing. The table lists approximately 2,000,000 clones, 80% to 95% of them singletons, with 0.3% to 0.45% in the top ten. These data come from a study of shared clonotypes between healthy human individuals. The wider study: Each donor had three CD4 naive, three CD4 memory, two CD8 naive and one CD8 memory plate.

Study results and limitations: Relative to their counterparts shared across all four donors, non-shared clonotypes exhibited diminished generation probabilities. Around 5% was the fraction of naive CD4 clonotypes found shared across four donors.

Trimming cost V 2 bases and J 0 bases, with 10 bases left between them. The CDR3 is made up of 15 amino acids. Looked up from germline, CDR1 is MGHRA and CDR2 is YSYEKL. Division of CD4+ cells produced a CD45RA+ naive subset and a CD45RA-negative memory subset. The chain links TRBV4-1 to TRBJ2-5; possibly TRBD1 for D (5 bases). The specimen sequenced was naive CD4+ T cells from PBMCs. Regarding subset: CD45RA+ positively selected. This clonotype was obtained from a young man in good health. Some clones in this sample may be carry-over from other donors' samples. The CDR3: CASSQMTANQETQYF. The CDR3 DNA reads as TGCGCCAGCAGCCAAATGACAGCAAACCAAGAGACCCAGTACTTC.